The following is a T cell receptor (beta chain) sequence with its context. What it binds is not known. Enrollment shut out patients with autoimmune disease history or systemic immunosuppression. These data originate in a study of OX40 agonist ivuxolimab in advanced cancers. Study context: Dose-escalation cases comprised hepatocellular carcinoma, melanoma, renal cell or head and neck cancer. About 44% of patients had received prior checkpoint inhibitor therapy. Study-level findings and limits: More expanded clones were found, on average, in CD8+ than in CD4+ T cells.

Per germline, CDR1 SGHVS and CDR2 FQNEAQ. The V and J ends lost 1 base and 2 bases respectively, with 9 bases between them. The CDR3 length is 15 residues. Here immunoSEQ multiplex PCR was the method, and the copy in TCRdb shows in-frame clones only, minus some. The table has tens of thousands of clones, under 90% seen once. The V and J genes are TRBV7-8 and TRBJ1-5, with a tentative D call TRBD1 (6 bases). This receptor was identified in an adult with an advanced solid tumor such as melanoma, head and neck, liver or kidney cancer. Sequenced here: CD4+ or CD8+ T cells sorted from blood, sampled in a trial of the OX40 agonist ivuxolimab. The CDR3 DNA reads TGTGCCAGCAGCTTAGAGGGGGGACGCAATCAGCCCCAGCATTTT. Its protein is CASSLEGGRNQPQHF.